Given below is one T cell receptor (beta chain) in context. What it binds is not known. The data originate from a study of blood T cells in healthy people across ages. It was with a sample-barcoded 5' primer and a J-beta primer mix that a second PCR of roughly 7 to 12 cycles was run. TCRdb fed the 5' RACE reads into MiXCR, producing one record per CDR3 protein. The sample consists of fewer than 700,000 distinct CDR3 sequences, around 48% of them appearing once. Notes on the study in general: Estimated diversity that came from one million T cells was considered an underestimate. Correlation between TCR beta diversity and naive T cell percentage was strong.

V shed 7 bases and J shed 2 bases, with 11 bases lying between them. Germline V lookup: CDR1 SGHRS, CDR2 YFSETQ. CDR3 length equals 13 residues. What was sequenced was blood. This receptor was identified in an elderly man in good health. The chain has TRBV5-1 and TRBJ2-3, with D perhaps matching TRBD2 (7 bases). The CDR3 coding sequence is TGCGCCAGCCGCGGGGGCGCCACAGATACGCAGTATTTT. Translating gives CASRGGATDTQYF.